This T cell receptor beta chain was profiled in a study of T cells in Graves' hyperthyroidism and ophthalmopathy. Findings and caveats of the study: Ophthalmopathy was separated from stable hyperthyroidism by a 13 V-J model. The model anticipated ophthalmopathy a median 6.5 months pre-onset.

RNA transcripts yielded amplified TCR beta CDR3 regions. A first-round RT-PCR of the TCR CDR3 used the HTBI primer set. TCRdb processed the multiplex PCR reads anew with MiXCR; each CDR3 protein has one entry. The table lists over 150,000 distinct CDR3 sequences, about 15% of them singletons, with roughly 32% in the top ten. The germline V gene has CDR1 SGDLS and CDR2 YYNGEE. J was trimmed by 5 bases and V by 0 bases; bases with no gene match: 3. The CDR3 totals 15 residues. Comments on this clonotype: Its antigen is unknown.

It was uncontrolled infection, other autoimmune disease, pregnancy or lactation that excluded patients. Using 10 ml of fresh peripheral blood, PBMCs were prepared. Input material: blood. The chain recombines TRBV9 with TRBJ2-1; TRBD2 matches at 9 bases. This TCR derives from a woman aged 45-60 years with Graves' hyperthyroidism. The CDR3 loop is CASSVVSGSHNEQFF. In nucleotides, the CDR3 is TGTGCCAGCAGCGTAGTTAGCGGGAGCCACAATGAGCAGTTCTTC. Combining the CDR3 with reference TRBV9 and TRBJ2-1 gives the whole variable domain DSGVTQTPKHLITATGQRVTLRCSPRSGDLSVYWYQQSLDQGLQFLIQYYNGEERAKGNILERFSAQQFPDLHSELNLSSLELGDSALYFCASSVVSGSHNEQFFGPGTRLTVL.